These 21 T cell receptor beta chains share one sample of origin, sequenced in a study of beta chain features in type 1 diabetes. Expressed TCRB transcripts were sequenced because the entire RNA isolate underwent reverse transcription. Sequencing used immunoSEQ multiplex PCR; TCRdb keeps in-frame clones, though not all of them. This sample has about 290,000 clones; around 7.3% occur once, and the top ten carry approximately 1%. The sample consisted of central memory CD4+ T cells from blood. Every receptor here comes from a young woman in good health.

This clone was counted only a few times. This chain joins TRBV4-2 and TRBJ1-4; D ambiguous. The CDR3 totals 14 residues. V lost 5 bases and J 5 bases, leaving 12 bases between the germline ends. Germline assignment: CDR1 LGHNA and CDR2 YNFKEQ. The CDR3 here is CASSIQNLNEKLFF. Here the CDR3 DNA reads TGTGCCAGCAGCATACAGAACCTCAATGAAAAACTGTTTTTT.

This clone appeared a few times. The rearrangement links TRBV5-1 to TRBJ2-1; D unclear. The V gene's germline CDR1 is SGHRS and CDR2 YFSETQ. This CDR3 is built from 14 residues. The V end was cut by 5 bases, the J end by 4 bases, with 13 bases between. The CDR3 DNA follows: TGCGCCAGCAGGATTCTAGAGACGTACAATGAGCAGTTCTTC. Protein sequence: CASRILETYNEQFF.

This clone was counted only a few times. CDR3 sequence (DNA): TGTGCCAGCAGCTCGGACAGGGCCTATGGCTACACCTTC. It codes for CASSSDRAYGYTF. The chain is built from TRBV11-1 and TRBJ1-2; 8 nucleotides agree with TRBD1. Germline V gene lookup returns CDR1 SGHAT and CDR2 FQDESV (reference sequence). J gave up 4 bases and V 4 bases, and 2 bases lay outside the gene matches. The CDR3 is made up of 13 amino acids.

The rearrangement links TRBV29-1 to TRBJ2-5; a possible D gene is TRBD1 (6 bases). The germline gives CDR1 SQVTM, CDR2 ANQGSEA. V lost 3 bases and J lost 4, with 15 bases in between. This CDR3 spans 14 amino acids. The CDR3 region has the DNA TGCAGCGTTGAGGCGGCAGGGGTCTCAGAGACCCAGTACTTC. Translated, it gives CSVEAAGVSETQYF. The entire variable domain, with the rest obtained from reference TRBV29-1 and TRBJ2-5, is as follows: SAVISQKPSRDICQRGTSLTIQCQVDSQVTMMFWYRQQPGQSLTLIATANQGSEATYESGFVIDKFPISRPNLTFSTLTVSNMSPEDSSIYLCSVEAAGVSETQYFGPGTRLLVL.

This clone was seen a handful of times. This CDR3 reads CASSHEQDSSGANVLTF. The CDR3 nucleotides read TGCGCCAGCAGCCATGAACAGGACTCCTCTGGGGCCAACGTCCTGACTTTC. V usage is TRBV5-1 and J usage is TRBJ2-6; D possibly matches TRBD1 or TRBD2 (5 bases each). V was cut by 4 bases and J by 0 bases, with 14 bases left in between. The CDR3 has 17 residues. CDR1 and CDR2 from the germline V gene are SGHRS and YFSETQ. The complete variable domain, with remaining parts taken from reference TRBV5-1 and TRBJ2-6, reads KAGVTQTPRYLIKTRGQQVTLSCSPISGHRSVSWYQQTPGQGLQFLFEYFSETQRNKGNFPGRFSGRQFSNSRSEMNVSTLELGDSALYLCASSHEQDSSGANVLTFGAGSRLTVL.

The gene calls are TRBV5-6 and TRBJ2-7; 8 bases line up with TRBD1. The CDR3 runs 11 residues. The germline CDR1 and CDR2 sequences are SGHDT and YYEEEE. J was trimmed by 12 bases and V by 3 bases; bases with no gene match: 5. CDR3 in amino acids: CASSSRTGMYF. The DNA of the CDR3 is TGTGCCAGCAGCTCCCGGACAGGGATGTACTTC.

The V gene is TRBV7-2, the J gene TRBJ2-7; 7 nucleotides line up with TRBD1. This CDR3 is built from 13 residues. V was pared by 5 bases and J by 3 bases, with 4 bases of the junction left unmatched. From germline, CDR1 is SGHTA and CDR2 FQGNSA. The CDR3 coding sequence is TGTGCCAGCAGCGAAAACAGGGGCTACGAGCAGTACGTC. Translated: CASSENRGYEQYV.

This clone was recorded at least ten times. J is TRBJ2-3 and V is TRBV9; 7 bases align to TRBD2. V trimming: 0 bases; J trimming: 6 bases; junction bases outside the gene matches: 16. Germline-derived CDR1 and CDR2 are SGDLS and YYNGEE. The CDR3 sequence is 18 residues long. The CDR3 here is CASSVGLRSASGGDTQYF. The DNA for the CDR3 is TGTGCCAGCAGCGTAGGGTTGCGGTCCGCTAGCGGTGGGGATACGCAGTATTTT.

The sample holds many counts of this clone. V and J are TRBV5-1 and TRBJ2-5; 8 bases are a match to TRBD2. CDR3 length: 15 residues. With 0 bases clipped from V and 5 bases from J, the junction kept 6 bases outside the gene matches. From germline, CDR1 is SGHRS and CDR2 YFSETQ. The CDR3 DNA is TGCGCCAGCAGCTTGGAGGGACTAGAACGGGAGACCCAGTACTTC. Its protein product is CASSLEGLERETQYF.

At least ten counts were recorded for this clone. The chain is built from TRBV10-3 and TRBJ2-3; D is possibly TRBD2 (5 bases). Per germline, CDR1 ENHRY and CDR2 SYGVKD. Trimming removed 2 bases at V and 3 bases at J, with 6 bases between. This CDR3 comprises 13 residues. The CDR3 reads CAISEGLTDTQYF. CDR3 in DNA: TGTGCCATCAGTGAGGGACTTACAGATACGCAGTATTTT.

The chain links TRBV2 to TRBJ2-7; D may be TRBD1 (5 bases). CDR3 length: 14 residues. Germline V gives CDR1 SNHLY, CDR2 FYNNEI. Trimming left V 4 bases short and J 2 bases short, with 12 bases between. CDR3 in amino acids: CASSAGNSPYEQYF. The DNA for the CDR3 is TGTGCCAGCAGTGCAGGGAACAGCCCCTACGAGCAGTACTTC.

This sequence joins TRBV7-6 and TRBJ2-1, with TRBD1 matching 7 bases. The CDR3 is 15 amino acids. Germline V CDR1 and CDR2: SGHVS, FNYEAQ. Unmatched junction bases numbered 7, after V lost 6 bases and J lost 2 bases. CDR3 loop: CASSLQGGTYNEQFF. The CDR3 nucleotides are TGTGCCAGCAGTTTACAAGGGGGCACCTACAATGAGCAGTTCTTC.

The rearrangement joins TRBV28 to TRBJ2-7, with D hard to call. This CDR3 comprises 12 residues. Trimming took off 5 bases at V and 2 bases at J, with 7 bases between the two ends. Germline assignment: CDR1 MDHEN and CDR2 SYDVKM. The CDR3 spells CASSQRPYEQYV. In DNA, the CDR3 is TGTGCCAGCAGTCAACGACCCTACGAGCAGTACGTC.

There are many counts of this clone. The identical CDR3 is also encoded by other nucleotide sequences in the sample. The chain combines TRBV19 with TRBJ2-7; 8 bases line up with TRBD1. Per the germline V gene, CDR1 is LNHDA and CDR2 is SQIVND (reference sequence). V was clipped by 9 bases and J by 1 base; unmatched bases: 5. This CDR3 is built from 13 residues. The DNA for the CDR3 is TGTGCCAGCAGACAGGGGCCTTCCTACGAGCAGTACTTC. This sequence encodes CASRQGPSYEQYF.

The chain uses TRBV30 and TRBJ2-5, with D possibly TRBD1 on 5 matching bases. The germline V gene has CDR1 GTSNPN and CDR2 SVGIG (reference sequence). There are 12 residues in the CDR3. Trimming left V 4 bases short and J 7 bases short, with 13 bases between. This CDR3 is CAWTTVIGTQYF. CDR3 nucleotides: TGTGCCTGGACGACAGTAATCGGGACCCAGTACTTC. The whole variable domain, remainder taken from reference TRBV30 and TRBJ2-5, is SQTIHQWPATLVQPVGSPLSLECTVEGTSNPNLYWYRQAAGRGLQLLFYSVGIGQISSEVPQNLSASRPQDRQFILSSKKLLLSDSGFYLCAWTTVIGTQYFGPGTRLLVL.

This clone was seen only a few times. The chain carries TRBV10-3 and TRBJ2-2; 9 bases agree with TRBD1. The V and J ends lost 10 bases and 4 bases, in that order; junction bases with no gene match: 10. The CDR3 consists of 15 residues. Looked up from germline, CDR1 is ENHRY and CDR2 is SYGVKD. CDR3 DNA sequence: TGTGCCACCTCCGCCGGGGACAGGGCCACCGGGGAGCTGTTTTTT. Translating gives CATSAGDRATGELFF.

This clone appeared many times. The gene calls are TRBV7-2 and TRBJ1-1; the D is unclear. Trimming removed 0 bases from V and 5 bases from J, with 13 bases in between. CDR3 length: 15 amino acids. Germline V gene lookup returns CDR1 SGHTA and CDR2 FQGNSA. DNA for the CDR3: TGTGCCAGCAGCTTAGCTTCCGCCCTCCGGACTGAAGCTTTCTTT. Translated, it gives CASSLASALRTEAFF.

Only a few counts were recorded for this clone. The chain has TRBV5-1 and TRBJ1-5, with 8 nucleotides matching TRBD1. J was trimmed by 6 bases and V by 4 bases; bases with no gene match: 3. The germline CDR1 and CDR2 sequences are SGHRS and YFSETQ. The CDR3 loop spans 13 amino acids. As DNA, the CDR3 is TGCGCCAGCAGCGAACAGGGGGGTCAGCCCCAGCATTTT. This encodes CASSEQGGQPQHF.

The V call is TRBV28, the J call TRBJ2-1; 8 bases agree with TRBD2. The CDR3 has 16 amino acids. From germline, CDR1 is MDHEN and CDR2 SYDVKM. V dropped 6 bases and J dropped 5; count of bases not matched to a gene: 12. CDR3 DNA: TGTGCCAGCAGCCTTGCCGGGACTAGTGGGAACAATGAGCAGTTCTTC. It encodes CASSLAGTSGNNEQFF.

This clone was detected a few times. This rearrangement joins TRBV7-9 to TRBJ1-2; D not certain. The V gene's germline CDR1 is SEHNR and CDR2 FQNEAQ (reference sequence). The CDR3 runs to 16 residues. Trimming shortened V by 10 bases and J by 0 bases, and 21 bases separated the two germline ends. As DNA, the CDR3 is TGTGCCACCCAAAGACGGAAGACCGTCACTAACTATGGCTACACCTTC. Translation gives CATQRRKTVTNYGYTF.

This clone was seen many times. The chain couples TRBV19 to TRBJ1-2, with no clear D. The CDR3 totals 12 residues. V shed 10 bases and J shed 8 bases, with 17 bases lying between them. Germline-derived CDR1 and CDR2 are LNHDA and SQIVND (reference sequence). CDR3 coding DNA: TGTGCCATACGCCCGACGGGCCAGGGCTACACCTTC. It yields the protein CAIRPTGQGYTF.